The 18 T cell receptor beta chains below all came from one sample that was sequenced in a study of T cell responses to AZD1222 COVID-19 vaccine. The repertoire was sequenced with immunoSEQ multiplex PCR; TCRdb's copy has only in-frame clones and lacks some. The sample has about 120,000 clones, about nine tenths seen once. The sequencing used peripheral blood, collected on day 0 of AZD1222 vaccination. Source of these receptors: an adult in good health.

The gene calls are TRBV18 and TRBJ1-5; 10 nucleotides align to TRBD1. Germline V CDR1 and CDR2: KGHSH, LQKENI. This CDR3 is 15 amino acids long. The trim removed 2 bases at V and 6 bases at J, leaving 4 bases unmatched. In nucleotides, the CDR3 is TGTGCCAGCTCACCAGGGGGACAGGGGAGTCAGCCCCAGCATTTT. It translates to CASSPGGQGSQPQHF.

The chain links TRBV14 to TRBJ2-1, with D tentatively TRBD2 (6 bases). The CDR3 loop spans 16 amino acids. With 0 bases removed from V and 0 bases from J, the gap between germline ends came to 9 bases. In germline, CDR1 is SGHDN, CDR2 FVKESK. The CDR3 sequence: CASSQDWRGSYNEQFF. In DNA form, the CDR3 reads TGTGCCAGCAGCCAAGATTGGCGGGGCTCCTACAATGAGCAGTTCTTC.

The chain is built from TRBV9 and TRBJ1-1; 9 bases agree with TRBD1. Germline values: CDR1 SGDLS, CDR2 YYNGEE. The CDR3 loop spans 16 amino acids. The V gene end was trimmed by 3 bases and the J gene end by 1 base; junction bases not matched to a gene: 7. Written as DNA, the CDR3 is TGTGCCAGCAGCGCCCGTCGGACAGGGGAGAACACTGAAGCTTTCTTT. It specifies CASSARRTGENTEAFF.

The rearrangement links TRBV30 to TRBJ2-7, with D unresolved. Germline CDR1 reads GTSNPN; CDR2 reads SVGIG (reference sequence). The CDR3 length is 11 residues. V was clipped by 1 base and J by 6 bases, with 7 bases between them. The CDR3 DNA reads as TGTGCCTGGAGTGAGAGAGTCGAGCAGTACTTC. Protein: CAWSERVEQYF.

This chain joins TRBV5-6 and TRBJ2-1, with unresolved D. V was trimmed by 1 base and J by 3 bases, leaving 5 bases between them. The germline V gene has CDR1 SGHDT and CDR2 YYEEEE. The CDR3 has 13 amino acids. CDR3 in DNA: TGTGCCAGCAGCTTGACAGACTACAATGAGCAGTTCTTC. Protein product: CASSLTDYNEQFF.

The chain carries TRBV27 and TRBJ1-2; the D is unclear. Trimming removed 7 bases from V and 5 bases from J, with 20 bases in between. CDR3 length equals 15 residues. Germline V CDR1 and CDR2: MNHEY, SMNVEV (reference sequence). The CDR3 DNA reads as TGTGCCAGCACCCCGAGCGCAGGAGCGGGTTATGGCTACACCTTC. The encoded protein is CASTPSAGAGYGYTF.

The chain carries TRBV6-4 and TRBJ1-6; a possible D gene is TRBD1 (5 bases). CDR1 is MRHNA and CDR2 is SNTAGT in the germline V gene. Trimming removed 4 bases at V and 7 bases at J, with 14 bases between. The CDR3 is 15 amino acids. In DNA, the CDR3 is TGTGCCAGCAGTGCAACAGGCGGTCCAAATTCACCCCTCCACTTT. It yields the protein CASSATGGPNSPLHF.

Worth noting for this clone: Germline and junction disagree at one end, which may indicate a read error. The rearrangement links TRBV27 to TRBJ1-4; D unclear. CDR3 length: 16 amino acids. From germline, CDR1 is MNHEY and CDR2 SMNVEV (reference sequence). CDR3 bases: TGTGCCAGCAGTTTTGAGGGTTTTCGGACTACTGAAAAACTGTTTTTT. It encodes CASSFEGFRTTEKLFF.

This chain uses TRBV27 with TRBJ2-4; TRBD2 might be the D (7 bases). From germline, CDR1 is MNHEY and CDR2 SMNVEV (reference sequence). CDR3 length: 16 residues. V lost 4 bases, J lost 0 bases, and 13 bases lay in between. CDR3 DNA: TGTGCCAGCAGTTGGGAGGGGGAGTTAGCCAAAAACATTCAGTACTTC. Its translation: CASSWEGELAKNIQYF.

The CDR3 coding sequence is TGTGCCAGCGGGCCGAGCAATCAGCCCCAGCATTTT. Its translation: CASGPSNQPQHF. The rearrangement joins TRBV7-2 to TRBJ1-5, with D unclear. The CDR3 extends over 12 amino acids. The germline V gene has CDR1 SGHTA and CDR2 FQGNSA. Deletions cut 8 bases from V and 1 base from J, with 6 bases between.

The chain carries TRBV6-5 and TRBJ2-6; D unresolved. Deletions cut 2 bases from V and 0 bases from J, with 5 bases between. From germline, CDR1 is MNHEY and CDR2 SVGAGI. This CDR3 spans 15 amino acids. In DNA, the CDR3 is TGTGCCAGCAGTTACCGCAGCTCTGGGGCCAACGTCCTGACTTTC. This gives the protein CASSYRSSGANVLTF.

This sequence joins TRBV28 and TRBJ1-5, with 7 positions matching TRBD1. The CDR3 covers 16 residues. The germline CDR1 and CDR2 sequences are MDHEN and SYDVKM. The ends lost 8 bases at V and 1 base at J; junction bases unmatched: 11. This CDR3 reads CASRPGAQGSNQPQHF. The CDR3 region has the DNA TGTGCCAGCCGCCCAGGGGCACAGGGGAGCAATCAGCCCCAGCATTTT.

On this clone itself: Its ends do not fully match the called genes, so a read error is possible. The chain carries TRBV11-2 and TRBJ2-2; D gene unclear. The germline gives CDR1 SGHAT, CDR2 FQNNGV. This CDR3 has 15 amino acids. The CDR3 here is CASSLERTNTGELFF. The CDR3 DNA follows: TGTGCCAGCAGCCTAGAGAGAACGAACACCGGGGAGCTGTTTTTT.

This clone has a single count. V usage is TRBV27 and J usage is TRBJ2-3; D perhaps matches TRBD2 (5 bases). Deletions cut 3 bases from V and 4 bases from J, with 14 bases between. The germline gives CDR1 MNHEY, CDR2 SMNVEV (reference sequence). The CDR3 loop spans 15 amino acids. CDR3 DNA: TGTGCCAGCAGTTTCGGCGGGCGAAGCGCAGATACGCAGTATTTT. This translates into CASSFGGRSADTQYF.

The chain combines TRBV30 with TRBJ1-1; tentatively, D is TRBD1 (5 bases). The CDR3 is made up of 12 amino acids. V was clipped by 4 bases and J by 4 bases, with 10 bases between them. Germline CDR1 and CDR2: GTSNPN and SVGIG (reference sequence). The CDR3 bases are TGTGCCTGGAAAGGGGCTCCCACTGAAGCTTTCTTT. Translated: CAWKGAPTEAFF.

The chain uses TRBV6-2 or TRBV6-3 and TRBJ2-7, with TRBD1 identical over 9 bases. CDR1 and CDR2 (germline): MNHEY, SVGEGT. V lost 6 bases, J lost 1 base, and 7 bases stayed unmatched. The CDR3 loop spans 15 amino acids. CDR3 region: CASSSTGTGSYEQYF. The CDR3 nucleotides are TGTGCCAGCAGCTCCACCGGGACAGGGTCCTACGAGCAGTACTTC.

This sequence joins TRBV3-1 (or the pseudogene TRBV3-2) and TRBJ1-3; D remains ambiguous. Trimming removed 1 base at V and 0 bases at J, with 4 bases between. From germline, CDR1 is LGHDT and CDR2 YNNKEL (reference sequence). The CDR3 covers 14 residues. The CDR3 nucleotides read TGTGCCAGCAGCCAAGTCAACTCTGGAAACACCATATATTTT. Encoded protein: CASSQVNSGNTIYF.

This clone was detected once. The chain employs TRBV18 and TRBJ1-3; D is undetermined. There are 17 residues in the CDR3. Between the trimmed V and J ends, which lost 3 bases and 0 bases, there was a span of 15 bases. Germline lookup yields CDR1 KGHSH and CDR2 LQKENI. The CDR3 DNA reads TGTGCCAGCTCACCTGATAGGAGAGGTAGCTCTGGAAACACCATATATTTT. It is translated as CASSPDRRGSSGNTIYF.